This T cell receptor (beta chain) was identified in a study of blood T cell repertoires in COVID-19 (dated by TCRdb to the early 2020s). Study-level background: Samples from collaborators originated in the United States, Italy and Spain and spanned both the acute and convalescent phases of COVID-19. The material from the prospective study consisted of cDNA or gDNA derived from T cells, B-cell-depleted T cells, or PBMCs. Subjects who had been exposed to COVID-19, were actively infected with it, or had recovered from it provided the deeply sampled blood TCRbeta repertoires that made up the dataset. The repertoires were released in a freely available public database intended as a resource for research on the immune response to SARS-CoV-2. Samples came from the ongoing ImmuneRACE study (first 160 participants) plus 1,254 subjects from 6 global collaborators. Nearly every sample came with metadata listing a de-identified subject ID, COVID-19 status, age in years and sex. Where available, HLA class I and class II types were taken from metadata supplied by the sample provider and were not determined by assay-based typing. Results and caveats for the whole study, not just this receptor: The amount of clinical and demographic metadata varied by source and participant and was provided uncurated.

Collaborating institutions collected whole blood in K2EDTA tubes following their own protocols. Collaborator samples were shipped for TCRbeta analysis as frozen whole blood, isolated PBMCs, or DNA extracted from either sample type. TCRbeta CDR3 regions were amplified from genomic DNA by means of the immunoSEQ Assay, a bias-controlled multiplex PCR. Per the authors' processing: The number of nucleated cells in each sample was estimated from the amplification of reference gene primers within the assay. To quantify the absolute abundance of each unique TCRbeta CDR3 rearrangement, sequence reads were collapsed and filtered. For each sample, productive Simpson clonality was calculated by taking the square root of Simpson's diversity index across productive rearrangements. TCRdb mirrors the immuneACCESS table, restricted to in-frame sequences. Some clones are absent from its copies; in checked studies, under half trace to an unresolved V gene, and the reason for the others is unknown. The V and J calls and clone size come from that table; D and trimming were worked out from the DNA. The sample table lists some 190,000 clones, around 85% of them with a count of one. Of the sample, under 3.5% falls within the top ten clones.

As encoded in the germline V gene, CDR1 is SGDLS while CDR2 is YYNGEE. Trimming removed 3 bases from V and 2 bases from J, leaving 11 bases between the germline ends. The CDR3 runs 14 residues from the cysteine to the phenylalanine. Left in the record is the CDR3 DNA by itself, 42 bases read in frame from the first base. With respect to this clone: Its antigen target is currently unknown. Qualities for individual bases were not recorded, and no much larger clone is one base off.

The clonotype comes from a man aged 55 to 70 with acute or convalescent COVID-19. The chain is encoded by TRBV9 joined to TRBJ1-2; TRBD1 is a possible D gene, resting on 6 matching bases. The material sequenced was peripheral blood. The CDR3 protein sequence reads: CASSDLQGNYGYTF. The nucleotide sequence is TGTGCCAGCAGCGATCTACAGGGAAACTATGGCTACACCTTC.